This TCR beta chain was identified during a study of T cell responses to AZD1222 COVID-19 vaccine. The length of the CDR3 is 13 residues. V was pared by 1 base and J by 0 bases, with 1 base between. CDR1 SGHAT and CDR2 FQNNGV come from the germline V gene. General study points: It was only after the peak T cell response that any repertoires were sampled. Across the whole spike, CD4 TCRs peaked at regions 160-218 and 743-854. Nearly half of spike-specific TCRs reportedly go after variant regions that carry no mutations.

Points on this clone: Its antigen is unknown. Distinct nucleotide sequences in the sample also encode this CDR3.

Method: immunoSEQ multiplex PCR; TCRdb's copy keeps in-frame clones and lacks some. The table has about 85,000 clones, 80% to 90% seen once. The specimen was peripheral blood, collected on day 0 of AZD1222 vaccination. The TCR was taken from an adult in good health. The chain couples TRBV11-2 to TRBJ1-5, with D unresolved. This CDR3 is CASSLGSNQPQHF. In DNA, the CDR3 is TGTGCCAGCAGCTTAGGTAGCAATCAGCCCCAGCATTTT.